This TCR beta chain was obtained from a study of T-cell reconstitution after alpha-beta-depleted transplantation in children. The table lists this clonotype with a few counts. Its antigen is unidentified. Whole-study results and caveats: Fresh T-cell production supplied most of the T-cell counts and diversity seen one year after transplant. Elevated TCRbeta diversity at day 60 was traced, in some patients, to surviving recipient T cells and thymic progenitors. There were reportedly several hundred expanded graft clones from which alpha-beta T cells came about two months after transplant.

The length of the CDR3 is 13 residues. With 4 bases removed from V and 0 bases from J, the gap between germline ends came to 9 bases. Germline CDR1 DFQATT, CDR2 SNEGSKA (reference sequence). The TCRbeta library incorporated unique molecular identifiers. MiXCR was run by TCRdb on the PCR reads, yielding one entry per CDR3 protein. The sample has a few hundred thousand distinct CDR3 sequences, 20% to 30% seen once. The receptor was derived from a female patient aged 2-9 years who had a stem cell transplant for congenital amegakaryocytic thrombocytopenia, so the T cells may come from the graft donor. This rearrangement joins TRBV20-1 to TRBJ2-5; D gene uncertain. Source: PBMCs, mostly from graft donor cells, taken 360 days after TCRalphabeta/CD19-depleted stem cell transplant. CDR3 bases: TGCAGTGCTACCTCCAGGTACCAAGAGACCCAGTACTTC. The encoded protein is CSATSRYQETQYF.